This T cell receptor (beta chain) appears in the sequencing data of a study of OX40 agonist ivuxolimab in advanced cancers. Turning to the study itself: Six ivuxolimab dose levels, 0.01 to 10 mg/kg, were given intravenously every 2 weeks.

Looked up from germline, CDR1 is MNHEY and CDR2 is SMNVEV (reference sequence). The trim removed 8 bases at V and 7 bases at J, leaving 3 bases unmatched. This CDR3 spans 12 amino acids. Baseline was the first blood sampling point, followed by cycle 4 day 1 and cycle 7 day 1. Points from the study as a whole: Clonal expansion by week 6 occurred in CD4+ and CD8+ blood T cells (at 0.1 to 3.0 mg/kg).

Details on this clone: Antigen: not known.

Clones were sequenced by immunoSEQ multiplex PCR, and TCRdb holds only the in-frame ones, with some missing. There are about 73,000 clones in the sample; about nine tenths occur only once, and 0.78% lies in the top ten. This receptor was taken from an adult with an advanced solid tumor such as melanoma, head and neck, liver or kidney cancer. Sequences were derived from CD4+ or CD8+ T cells sorted from blood, sampled in a trial of the OX40 agonist ivuxolimab. The chain carries TRBV27 and TRBJ2-3, with TRBD2 matching over 10 bases. The CDR3 sequence: CASRTSGYTQYF. DNA for the CDR3: TGTGCCAGCCGGACTAGCGGTTATACGCAGTATTTT.